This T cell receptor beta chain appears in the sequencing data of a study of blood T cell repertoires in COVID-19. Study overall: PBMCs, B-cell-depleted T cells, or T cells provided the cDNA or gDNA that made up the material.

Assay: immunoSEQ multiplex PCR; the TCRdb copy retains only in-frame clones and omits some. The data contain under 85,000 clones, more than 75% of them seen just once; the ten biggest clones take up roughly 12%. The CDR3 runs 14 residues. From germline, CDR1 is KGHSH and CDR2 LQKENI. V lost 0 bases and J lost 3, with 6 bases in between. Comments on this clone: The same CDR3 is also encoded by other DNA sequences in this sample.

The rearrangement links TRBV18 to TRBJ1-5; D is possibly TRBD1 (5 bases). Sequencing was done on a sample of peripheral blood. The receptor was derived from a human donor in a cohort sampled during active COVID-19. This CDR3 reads CASSPPGPNQPQHF. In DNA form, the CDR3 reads TGTGCCAGCTCACCACCGGGGCCCAATCAGCCCCAGCATTTT.